This record covers a single T cell receptor (beta chain). This sample stems from a study of cytomegalovirus exposure and HLA in healthy donors. Primers included in the PCR were 60 Vbeta and 13 Jbeta primers. Using immunoSEQ multiplex PCR, the repertoire was profiled, and TCRdb retains in-frame clones only, with some absent. The table shows 120,000 or so clones, with 65% to 80% occurring only once. The length of the CDR3 is 13 residues. Germline V gene sequence: CDR1 SGDLS, CDR2 YYNGEE. With 7 bases removed from V and 4 bases from J, the gap between germline ends came to 14 bases. The chain combines TRBV9 with TRBJ2-5, with D possibly TRBD1 on 6 matching bases. The receptor's source is a woman aged 40 to 50 in good health and CMV-seropositive. Specimen: PBMCs. The CDR3 DNA is TGTGCCAGCGCACAGGGAGTAGGAGAGACCCAGTACTTC. Translating gives CASAQGVGETQYF.